A single sample is the source of the 32 T cell receptor beta chains below, sequenced in a study of T cell responses to AZD1222 COVID-19 vaccine. TCRdb's table, derived via immunoSEQ multiplex PCR, lists solely in-frame clones and lacks some. Among over 150,000 clones, over 75% were seen once, and the ten largest hold around 4.5%. The sample consisted of peripheral blood, taken 28 days after the second AZD1222 dose. These receptors all stem from an adult who received the AZD1222 COVID-19 vaccine.

V gene TRBV6-6 combines with J gene TRBJ2-7; no reliable D call. Germline values: CDR1 MNHNY, CDR2 SVGAGI (reference sequence). The CDR3 loop spans 13 amino acids. The V and J ends lost 6 bases and 2 bases respectively, with 11 bases between them. CDR3 residues: CASSKDITYEQYF. CDR3 bases: TGTGCCAGCAGCAAAGACATAACCTACGAGCAGTACTTC.

The chain uses TRBV5-1 and TRBJ2-1; TRBD1 matches at 10 bases. The germline V gene encodes CDR1 SGHRS and CDR2 YFSETQ. With 7 bases clipped from V and 6 bases from J, the junction kept 10 bases outside the gene matches. The CDR3 covers 15 residues. In DNA, the CDR3 is TGCGCCAGCTTCTCCGGGACAGGGGCTAGCAATGAGCAGTTCTTC. It yields the protein CASFSGTGASNEQFF.

The chain couples TRBV18 to TRBJ1-2; D not certain. Trimming pared 8 bases from V and 4 bases from J, leaving 17 bases between. Germline CDR1 reads KGHSH; CDR2 reads LQKENI. The CDR3 totals 14 residues. The CDR3 spells CASTQDRSGYGYTF. Here the CDR3 DNA reads TGTGCCAGCACCCAGGACCGGTCGGGCTATGGCTACACCTTC.

The J gene is TRBJ1-3, the V gene TRBV18, with D perhaps TRBD1 (6 bases). Germline-derived CDR1 and CDR2 are KGHSH and LQKENI. With 1 base removed from V and 2 bases from J, the gap between germline ends came to 6 bases. The CDR3 runs 14 residues. The CDR3 spells CASSPQGAGNTIYF. The CDR3 nucleotides are TGTGCCAGCTCACCACAGGGGGCTGGAAACACCATATATTTT.

The table lists this clone with a count of one. The chain employs TRBV5-1 and TRBJ1-2, with D maybe TRBD1 (6 bases). Germline V gene lookup returns CDR1 SGHRS and CDR2 YFSETQ. The V end lost 0 bases, the J end lost 6 bases, and 15 bases lay between the germline ends. The CDR3 spans 15 residues. The CDR3 DNA reads TGCGCCAGCAGCTTGGCGGCAGGGGATCGAAATGGCTACACCTTC. This sequence encodes CASSLAAGDRNGYTF.

The genes are TRBV29-1 and TRBJ1-2; D ambiguous. Germline CDR1 and CDR2: SQVTM and ANQGSEA. This CDR3 has 10 residues. Trimming removed 5 bases at V and 8 bases at J, with 9 bases between. DNA for the CDR3: TGCAGCGTTTCATCCTCCGGCTACACCTTC. Protein sequence: CSVSSSGYTF.

This chain joins TRBV10-1 and TRBJ2-3; D is undetermined. The CDR3 has 11 amino acids. Deletions cut 8 bases from V and 5 bases from J, with 8 bases between. Germline V gives CDR1 WNHNN, CDR2 SYGVQD (reference sequence). Written as DNA, the CDR3 is TGCGCCAGCTCCTACCGAGATACGCAGTATTTT. Translated: CASSYRDTQYF.

The chain combines TRBV3-1 (or the pseudogene TRBV3-2) with TRBJ2-3; no reliable D call. The germline V gene encodes CDR1 LGHDT and CDR2 YNNKEL (reference sequence). The CDR3 consists of 11 residues. V was pared by 4 bases and J by 5 bases, with 4 bases between. DNA of the CDR3: TGTGCCAGCAGCCGGGGAGATACGCAGTATTTT. Protein sequence: CASSRGDTQYF.

This clone has more than one count but fewer than ten. The CDR3: CASSLGGLGAGHYEQYF. The CDR3 DNA follows: TGTGCCAGCAGCTTAGGGGGTCTAGGGGCGGGGCACTACGAGCAGTACTTC. The gene calls are TRBV7-2 and TRBJ2-7; D possibly corresponds to TRBD2 (6 bases). The CDR3 loop spans 17 amino acids. V was trimmed by 1 base and J by 3 bases, leaving 19 bases between them. The V gene's germline CDR1 is SGHTA and CDR2 FQGNSA.

The rearrangement uses TRBV5-1 and TRBJ1-4; D might be TRBD1 (5 bases). There are 14 residues in the CDR3. In germline, CDR1 is SGHRS, CDR2 YFSETQ. V was clipped by 4 bases and J by 5 bases, with 12 bases between them. The chain's CDR3 is CASSRDGLNEKLFF. The CDR3 bases are TGCGCCAGCAGCCGGGACGGACTGAATGAAAAACTGTTTTTT. The full variable domain, in which reference TRBV5-1 and TRBJ1-4 provide the parts outside the CDR3, is KAGVTQTPRYLIKTRGQQVTLSCSPISGHRSVSWYQQTPGQGLQFLFEYFSETQRNKGNFPGRFSGRQFSNSRSEMNVSTLELGDSALYLCASSRDGLNEKLFFGSGTQLSVL.

This sequence joins TRBV5-1 and TRBJ1-1; a weak D match, TRBD1 (5 bases). V lost 5 bases, J lost 3 bases, and 17 bases lay in between. The CDR3 contains 15 residues. Per germline, CDR1 SGHRS and CDR2 YFSETQ. The CDR3 DNA sequence: TGCGCCAGCAGGCGGTGGGGCAGCCTAGACACTGAAGCTTTCTTT. Its translation: CASRRWGSLDTEAFF. Full variable domain (missing parts from reference TRBV5-1 and TRBJ1-1): KAGVTQTPRYLIKTRGQQVTLSCSPISGHRSVSWYQQTPGQGLQFLFEYFSETQRNKGNFPGRFSGRQFSNSRSEMNVSTLELGDSALYLCASRRWGSLDTEAFFGQGTRLTVV.

This sequence joins TRBV6-5 and TRBJ2-7; a possible D gene is TRBD2 (6 bases). Per germline, CDR1 MNHEY and CDR2 SVGAGI. The V and J ends lost 8 bases and 2 bases respectively, with 10 bases between them. The CDR3 totals 12 residues. CDR3 protein: CASGGEPYEQYF. The CDR3 nucleotides read TGTGCCAGCGGCGGGGAACCCTACGAGCAGTACTTC.

This clone was detected only a few times. The chain links TRBV24-1 to TRBJ2-2; the match to TRBD2 covers 7 bases. V was clipped by 3 bases and J by 11 bases; unmatched bases: 8. This CDR3 spans 14 amino acids. Germline V gene lookup returns CDR1 KGHDR and CDR2 SFDVKD. CDR3 bases: TGTGCCACCAGTGATGAAGAGGCAGCGGGAGAGCTGTTTTTT. Translating it yields CATSDEEAAGELFF.

V usage is TRBV27 and J usage is TRBJ1-6, with a weak D call TRBD1 (6 bases). CDR1 is MNHEY and CDR2 is SMNVEV in the germline V gene (reference sequence). This CDR3 region has 15 residues. Trimming removed 2 bases from V and 5 bases from J, with 10 bases in between. As DNA, the CDR3 is TGTGCCAGCAGTTTAGAGGGGGAGCATAATTCACCCCTCCACTTT. Residues: CASSLEGEHNSPLHF.

This clone was counted only a few times. J is TRBJ2-5 and V is TRBV5-1; 8 nucleotides line up with TRBD2. Germline CDR1 SGHRS, CDR2 YFSETQ. Losses at the gene ends were 2 bases for V and 3 bases for J; bases not matched to a gene: 6. This CDR3 spans 15 amino acids. The CDR3 protein is CASSFYSGEKETQYF. The CDR3 region has the DNA TGCGCCAGCAGCTTTTATAGCGGGGAGAAAGAGACCCAGTACTTC. Drawing the rest from reference TRBV5-1 and TRBJ2-5, the complete variable domain is KAGVTQTPRYLIKTRGQQVTLSCSPISGHRSVSWYQQTPGQGLQFLFEYFSETQRNKGNFPGRFSGRQFSNSRSEMNVSTLELGDSALYLCASSFYSGEKETQYFGPGTRLLVL.

The CDR3 sequence is CASSQRELNEKLFF. CDR3 DNA: TGTGCCAGCAGCCAGCGGGAGCTTAATGAAAAACTGTTTTTT. The J gene is TRBJ1-4, the V gene TRBV11-3, with unresolved D. In germline, CDR1 is SGHNT, CDR2 YENEEA. The length of the CDR3 is 14 residues. Trimming removed 5 bases at V and 4 bases at J, with 11 bases between.

V usage is TRBV6-5 and J usage is TRBJ1-1; D is undetermined. V was cut by 4 bases and J by 3 bases, with 9 bases left in between. CDR1 is MNHEY and CDR2 is SVGAGI in the germline V gene. The CDR3 spans 13 residues. CDR3 loop: CASSWSADTEAFF. The CDR3 coding sequence is TGTGCCAGCAGTTGGTCTGCCGACACTGAAGCTTTCTTT.

The V and J genes are TRBV5-1 and TRBJ2-2, with D perhaps matching TRBD1 (6 bases). In germline, CDR1 is SGHRS, CDR2 YFSETQ. The CDR3 spans 17 residues. V lost 2 bases to trimming and J lost 0 bases, with 14 bases between them. The CDR3 DNA reads TGCGCCAGCAGCTTCATGGGTGGACAGCCGAACACCGGGGAGCTGTTTTTT. Translating it yields CASSFMGGQPNTGELFF. Full variable domain (outside the CDR3, taken from reference TRBV5-1 and TRBJ2-2): KAGVTQTPRYLIKTRGQQVTLSCSPISGHRSVSWYQQTPGQGLQFLFEYFSETQRNKGNFPGRFSGRQFSNSRSEMNVSTLELGDSALYLCASSFMGGQPNTGELFFGEGSRLTVL.

The chain carries TRBV6-6 and TRBJ1-2; D gene unclear. Trimming removed 4 bases at V and 1 base at J, with 16 bases between. CDR3 length: 16 residues. Germline CDR1 MNHNY, CDR2 SVGAGI (reference sequence). CDR3 region: CASSSGKGSSNYGYTF. CDR3 in DNA: TGTGCCAGCAGTTCAGGAAAAGGATCTAGTAACTATGGCTACACCTTC.

V and J are TRBV7-2 and TRBJ1-3; D possibly corresponds to TRBD1 (5 bases). The V gene's germline CDR1 is SGHTA and CDR2 FQGNSA. V dropped 5 bases and J dropped 6 bases, with 14 bases sitting between them. CDR3 size: 14 residues. The CDR3, as DNA: TGTGCCAGCAGCCGTGGGACCAGGGAAAACACCATATATTTT. Amino acids: CASSRGTRENTIYF.

V and J are TRBV27 and TRBJ1-5; a possible D gene is TRBD1 (6 bases). The CDR3 sequence is 16 residues long. The V and J ends lost 6 bases and 4 bases respectively, with 19 bases between them. Germline CDR1 MNHEY, CDR2 SMNVEV (reference sequence). The CDR3 sequence: CASRVQGTRGNQPQHF. Here the CDR3 DNA reads TGTGCCAGCAGAGTACAGGGAACGCGGGGAAATCAGCCCCAGCATTTT.

The chain has TRBV7-6 and TRBJ1-2; D is undetermined. The CDR3 is 13 residues long. In germline, CDR1 is SGHVS, CDR2 FNYEAQ. The V and J ends lost 1 base and 4 bases respectively, with 7 bases between them. DNA of the CDR3: TGTGCCAGCAGCTTAGGTCAATTCTATGGCTACACCTTC. Translation gives CASSLGQFYGYTF.

The chain recombines TRBV5-1 with TRBJ1-1, with D tentatively TRBD1 (5 bases). The ends were cut back, 1 base at V and 0 bases at J, with 10 bases in the middle. The CDR3 totals 15 residues. The germline gives CDR1 SGHRS, CDR2 YFSETQ. In DNA form, the CDR3 reads TGCGCCAGCAGCTTGTATGGGACTATGAACACTGAAGCTTTCTTT. As protein: CASSLYGTMNTEAFF. The full variable domain, its missing parts supplied by reference TRBV5-1 and TRBJ1-1, is KAGVTQTPRYLIKTRGQQVTLSCSPISGHRSVSWYQQTPGQGLQFLFEYFSETQRNKGNFPGRFSGRQFSNSRSEMNVSTLELGDSALYLCASSLYGTMNTEAFFGQGTRLTVV.

V and J are TRBV30 and TRBJ2-7; no clear D. Trimming shortened V by 3 bases and J by 2 bases, and 11 bases separated the two germline ends. Looked up from germline, CDR1 is GTSNPN and CDR2 is SVGIG (reference sequence). CDR3 length: 13 residues. The CDR3 loop is CAWRPSGTYEQYF. The CDR3 region has the DNA TGTGCCTGGAGGCCCTCAGGAACCTACGAGCAGTACTTC.

The chain uses TRBV7-2 and TRBJ2-2; no definite D call. The V end was cut by 6 bases, the J end by 6 bases, with 11 bases between. There are 13 residues in the CDR3. Germline CDR1 SGHTA, CDR2 FQGNSA. The CDR3 nucleotides read TGTGCCAGCAGGCTCTCGAGTCCCGGGGAGCTGTTTTTT. It specifies CASRLSSPGELFF.

This sequence joins TRBV6-6 and TRBJ2-7; maybe TRBD1 (5 bases). This CDR3 comprises 15 residues. V was pared by 1 base and J by 6 bases, with 16 bases between. Germline CDR1 reads MNHNY; CDR2 reads SVGAGI (reference sequence). CDR3 loop: CASSYLTDKISEQYF. The CDR3 nucleotides read TGTGCCAGCAGTTACTTGACAGACAAGATAAGCGAGCAGTACTTC.

This clone was counted a few times. The rearrangement uses TRBV30 and TRBJ1-4; D might be TRBD1 (5 bases). Germline CDR1 GTSNPN, CDR2 SVGIG (reference sequence). Deletions cut 2 bases from V and 6 bases from J, with 13 bases between. This CDR3 is 14 amino acids long. Written as DNA, the CDR3 is TGTGCCTGGAGTTTGCAGGGAGATGATGAAAAACTGTTTTTT. Translated, it gives CAWSLQGDDEKLFF.

The genes are TRBV5-5 and TRBJ2-1; TRBD1 matches at 10 bases. The germline CDR1 and CDR2 sequences are SGHKS and YYEKEE (reference sequence). CDR3 length: 17 residues. With V trimmed by 4 bases and J by 7 bases, 14 bases remained unmatched. CDR3 sequence reads: CASSHPPGQGPKNEQFF. CDR3 nucleotides: TGTGCCAGCAGCCATCCACCGGGACAGGGGCCAAAAAATGAGCAGTTCTTC. Using reference TRBV5-5 and TRBJ2-1 for the parts outside the CDR3, the full variable domain is DAGVTQSPTHLIKTRGQQVTLRCSPISGHKSVSWYQQVLGQGPQFIFQYYEKEERGRGNFPDRFSARQFPNYSSELNVNALLLGDSALYLCASSHPPGQGPKNEQFFGPGTRLTVL.

The sample holds one count of this clone. The rearrangement joins TRBV5-4 to TRBJ2-7; no clear D. CDR1 is SGHNT, CDR2 YYREEE, per germline (reference sequence). There are 13 residues in the CDR3. V was cut by 4 bases and J by 2 bases, with 10 bases left in between. CDR3 DNA: TGTGCCAGCAGCCCGGGCAGCCCCTACGAGCAGTACTTC. Translation gives CASSPGSPYEQYF.

CDR3 region: CASSLDRGIGYTF. The CDR3 bases are TGTGCCAGCAGCTTGGACAGGGGGATTGGCTACACCTTC. This sequence joins TRBV7-9 and TRBJ1-2; 10 nucleotides match TRBD1. The germline CDR1 and CDR2 sequences are SEHNR and FQNEAQ (reference sequence). CDR3 length: 13 amino acids. Germline trimming cut 3 bases from V and 7 bases from J; bases unmatched to any gene: 2. Variable domain in full (rest from reference TRBV7-9 and TRBJ1-2): DTGVSQNPRHKITKRGQNVTFRCDPISEHNRLYWYRQTLGQGPEFLTYFQNEAQLEKSRLLSDRFSAERPKGSFSTLEIQRTEQGDSAMYLCASSLDRGIGYTFGSGTRLTVV.

Details on this clone: Its ends do not fully match the called genes, so a read error is possible. The CDR3 loop reads CASSLTTTGAFF. CDR3 nucleotides: TGTGCCAGCAGCTTAACGACTACTGGAGCTTTCTTT. The chain recombines TRBV7-9 with TRBJ1-1; D ambiguous. The CDR3 covers 12 residues. The germline CDR1 and CDR2 sequences are SEHNR and FQNEAQ (reference sequence).

V and J are TRBV4-3 and TRBJ1-4; possibly TRBD1 for D (5 bases). Germline CDR1 and CDR2: LGHNA and YSLEER. Trimming removed 1 base from V and 5 bases from J, with 8 bases in between. This CDR3 spans 14 amino acids. The CDR3 DNA is TGCGCCAGCAGCCAAGTCGGGGGGAATGAAAAACTGTTTTTT. The encoded protein is CASSQVGGNEKLFF.